This T cell receptor beta chain emerged from a study of OX40 agonist ivuxolimab in advanced cancers. Overall study context: Of the participants, roughly 40% had some prior anti-PD-1, anti-PD-L1 or anti-CTLA-4 therapy, which was allowed.

Blood was sampled at baseline, cycle 4 day 1, and cycle 7 day 1. Sequencing used immunoSEQ multiplex PCR; TCRdb keeps in-frame clones, though not all of them. The data contain tens of thousands of clones, approximately 94% of them singletons. Germline assignment: CDR1 LNHDA and CDR2 SQIVND (reference sequence). Trimming removed 3 bases from V and 0 bases from J; junction bases left unmatched: 7. This CDR3 contains 16 residues. V is TRBV19 and J is TRBJ1-1; 7 bases map to TRBD1. This clonotype was sampled from an adult with an advanced solid tumor such as melanoma, head and neck, liver or kidney cancer. This specimen consisted of CD4+ or CD8+ T cells sorted from blood, obtained in a trial of the OX40 agonist ivuxolimab. CDR3 bases: TGTGCCAGTAGTATCGGGACAGCTTTTATGAACACTGAAGCTTTCTTT. It yields the protein CASSIGTAFMNTEAFF.